This T cell receptor (beta chain) was identified during a study of regulatory T cells in long-lasting Graves disease. Study outcomes and limitations: Thyroid tissue was not sampled; only peripheral blood was.

The time point: newly diagnosed GD, antithyroid drugs for less than 3 months. TCR sequences were obtained from RNA taken from PBMCs. Diagnosing Graves' disease relied on the American Thyroid Association guidelines. This clonotype came up many times. Its target is not known. One junction end does not reproduce the germline sequence, and a read error may be involved. Relying on iRepertoire HTBI primers and Arm-PCR of CDR3 regions, the team built TCR beta libraries. One entry per CDR3 protein results from TCRdb running MiXCR on the multiplex PCR reads. The repertoire holds approximately 350,000 distinct CDR3 sequences, with approximately 10% as singletons. The CDR3 loop spans 11 amino acids. Germline loops: CDR1 SGHRS, CDR2 YFSETQ. These sequences were also reported in another study, on T cells in Graves' hyperthyroidism and ophthalmopathy. That report adds: Researchers ran a first-round RT-PCR on the TCR CDR3 using the HTBI primer set. In blood, most of the thyroid clonotypes expanded above 0.001 were also present.

This TCR was sampled from a woman under 30 with Graves disease. This sample comprised peripheral blood mononuclear cells (PBMCs), obtained at new diagnosis, from a patient treated with antithyroid drugs. The V gene is TRBV5-1, the J gene TRBJ2-2; D not resolved. The CDR3 loop reads CASSVTGELFF. For the CDR3, the DNA is TGTGCCAGCAGCGTCACCGGGGAGCTGTTTTTT.